This TCR beta chain came from a study of T cells in localized non-small cell lung cancer. Clones were read by immunoSEQ multiplex PCR, and TCRdb kept only the in-frame ones, dropping some. The table lists roughly 25,000 clones, about 90% of them singletons. Note on this clone: The antigen is not known.

The study's findings and limits: Uninvolved nearby lung showed the greatest T cell clonality, exceeding that found in tumor. One tumor region alone was sequenced, and heterogeneity therefore remains possible.

The length of the CDR3 is 15 residues. Germline assignment: CDR1 SEHNR and CDR2 FQNEAQ (reference sequence). The ends lost 5 bases at V and 2 bases at J; junction bases unmatched: 8. The chain joins TRBV7-9 to TRBJ1-2; 7 bases match TRBD1. The origin of this receptor is a male donor aged 60 or over with stage I squamous cell lung carcinoma. Sample: peripheral blood, taken before any cancer treatment. CDR3 sequence: CASSVGGVANYGYTF. The CDR3 DNA reads as TGTGCCAGCAGCGTAGGGGGCGTAGCGAACTATGGCTACACCTTC.